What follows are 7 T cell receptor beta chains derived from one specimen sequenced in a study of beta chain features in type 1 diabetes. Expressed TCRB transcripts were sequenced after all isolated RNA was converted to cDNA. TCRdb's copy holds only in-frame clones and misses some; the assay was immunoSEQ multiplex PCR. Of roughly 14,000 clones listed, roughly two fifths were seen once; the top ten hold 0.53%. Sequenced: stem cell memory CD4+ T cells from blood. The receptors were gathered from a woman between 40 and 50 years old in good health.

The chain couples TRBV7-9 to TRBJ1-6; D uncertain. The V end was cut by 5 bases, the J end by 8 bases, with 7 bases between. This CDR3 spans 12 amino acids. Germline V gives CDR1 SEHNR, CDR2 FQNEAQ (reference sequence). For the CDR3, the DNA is TGTGCCAGCAGCCGAGAAGATTCACCCCTCCACTTT. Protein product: CASSREDSPLHF. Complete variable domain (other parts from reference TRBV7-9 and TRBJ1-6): DTGVSQNPRHKITKRGQNVTFRCDPISEHNRLYWYRQTLGQGPEFLTYFQNEAQLEKSRLLSDRFSAERPKGSFSTLEIQRTEQGDSAMYLCASSREDSPLHFGNGTRLTVT.

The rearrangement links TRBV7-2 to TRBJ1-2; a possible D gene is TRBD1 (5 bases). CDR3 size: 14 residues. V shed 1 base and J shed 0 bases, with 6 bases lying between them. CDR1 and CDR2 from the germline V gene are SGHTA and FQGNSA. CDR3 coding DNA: TGTGCCAGCAGCTTAGAGACAGCTAACTATGGCTACACCTTC. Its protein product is CASSLETANYGYTF. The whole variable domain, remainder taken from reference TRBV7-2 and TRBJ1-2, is GAGVSQSPSNKVTEKGKDVELRCDPISGHTALYWYRQSLGQGLEFLIYFQGNSAPDKSGLPSDRFSAERTGGSVSTLTIQRTQQEDSAVYLCASSLETANYGYTFGSGTRLTVV.

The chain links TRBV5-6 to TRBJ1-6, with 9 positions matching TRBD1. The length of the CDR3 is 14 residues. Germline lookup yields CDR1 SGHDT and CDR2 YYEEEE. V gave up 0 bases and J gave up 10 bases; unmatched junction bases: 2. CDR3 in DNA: TGTGCCAGCAGCTTGGCGGACAGGGGCTCACCCCTCCACTTT. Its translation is CASSLADRGSPLHF. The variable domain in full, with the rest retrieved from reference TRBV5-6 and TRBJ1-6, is DAGVTQSPTHLIKTRGQQVTLRCSPKSGHDTVSWYQQALGQGPQFIFQYYEEEERQRGNFPDRFSGHQFPNYSSELNVNALLLGDSALYLCASSLADRGSPLHFGNGTRLTVT.

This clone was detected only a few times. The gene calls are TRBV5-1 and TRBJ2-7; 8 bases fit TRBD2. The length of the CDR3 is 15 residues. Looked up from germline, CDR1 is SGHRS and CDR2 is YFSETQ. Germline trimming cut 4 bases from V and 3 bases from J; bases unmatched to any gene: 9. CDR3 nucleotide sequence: TGCGCCAGCAGCCCTTCGACTAGCGTGGTCTACGAGCAGTACTTC. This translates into CASSPSTSVVYEQYF.

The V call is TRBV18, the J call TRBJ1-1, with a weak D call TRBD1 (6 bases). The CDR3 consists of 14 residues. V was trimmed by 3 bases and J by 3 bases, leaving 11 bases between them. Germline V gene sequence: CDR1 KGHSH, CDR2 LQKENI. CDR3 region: CASSPRGADTEAFF. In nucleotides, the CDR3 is TGTGCCAGCTCACCTCGGGGGGCGGACACTGAAGCTTTCTTT.

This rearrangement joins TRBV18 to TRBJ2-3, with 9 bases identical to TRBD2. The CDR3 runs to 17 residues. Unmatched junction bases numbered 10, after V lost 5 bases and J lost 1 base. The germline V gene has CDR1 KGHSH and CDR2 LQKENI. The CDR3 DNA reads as TGTGCCAGCTCAGTATCCGGGACTAGCTGGCGCACAGATACGCAGTATTTT. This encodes CASSVSGTSWRTDTQYF.

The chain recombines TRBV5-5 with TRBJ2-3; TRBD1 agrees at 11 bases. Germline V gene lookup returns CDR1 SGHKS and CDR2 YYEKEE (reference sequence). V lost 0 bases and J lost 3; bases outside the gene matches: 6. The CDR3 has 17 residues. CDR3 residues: CASSLAPGQGVTDTQYF. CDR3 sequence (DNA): TGTGCCAGCAGCTTGGCTCCGGGACAGGGGGTAACAGATACGCAGTATTTT.